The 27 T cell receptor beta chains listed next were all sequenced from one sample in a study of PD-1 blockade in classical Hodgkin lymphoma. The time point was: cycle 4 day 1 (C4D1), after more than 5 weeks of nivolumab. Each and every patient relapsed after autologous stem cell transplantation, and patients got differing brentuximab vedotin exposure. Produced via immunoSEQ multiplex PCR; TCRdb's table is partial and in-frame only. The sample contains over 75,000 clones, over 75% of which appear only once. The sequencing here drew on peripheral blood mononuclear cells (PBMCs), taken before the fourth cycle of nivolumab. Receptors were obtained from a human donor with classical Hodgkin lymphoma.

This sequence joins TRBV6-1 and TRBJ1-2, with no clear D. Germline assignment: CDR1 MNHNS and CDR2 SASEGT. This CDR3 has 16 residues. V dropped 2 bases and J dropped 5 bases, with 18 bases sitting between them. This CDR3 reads CASSEIGGRGGYGYTF. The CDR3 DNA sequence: TGTGCCAGCAGTGAAATTGGAGGGCGGGGAGGTTATGGCTACACCTTC.

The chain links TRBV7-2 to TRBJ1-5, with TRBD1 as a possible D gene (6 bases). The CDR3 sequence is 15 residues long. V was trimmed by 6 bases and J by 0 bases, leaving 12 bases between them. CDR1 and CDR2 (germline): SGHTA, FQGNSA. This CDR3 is CASRGRGSSNQPQHF. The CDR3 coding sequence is TGTGCCAGCAGGGGGAGGGGGAGTAGCAATCAGCCCCAGCATTTT.

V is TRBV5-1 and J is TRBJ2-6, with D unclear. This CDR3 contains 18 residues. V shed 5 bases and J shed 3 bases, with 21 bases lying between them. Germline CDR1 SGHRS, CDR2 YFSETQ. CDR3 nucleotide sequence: TGCGCCAGCAGTCACCTTTGGGCAGGATTTAGTGGGGCCAACGTCCTGACTTTC. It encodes CASSHLWAGFSGANVLTF.

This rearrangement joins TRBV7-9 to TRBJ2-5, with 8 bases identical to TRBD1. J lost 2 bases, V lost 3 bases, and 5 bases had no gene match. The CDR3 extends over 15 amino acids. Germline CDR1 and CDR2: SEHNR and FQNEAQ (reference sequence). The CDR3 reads CASSFGRDRQETQYF. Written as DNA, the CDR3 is TGTGCCAGCAGCTTTGGTCGGGACAGGCAAGAGACCCAGTACTTC.

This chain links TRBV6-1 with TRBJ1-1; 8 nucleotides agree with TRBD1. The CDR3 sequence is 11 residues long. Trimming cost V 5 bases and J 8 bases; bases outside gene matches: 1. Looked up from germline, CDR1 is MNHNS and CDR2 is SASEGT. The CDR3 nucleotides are TGTGCCAGCAGTCGGGACAGGGAAGCTTTCTTT. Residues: CASSRDREAFF.

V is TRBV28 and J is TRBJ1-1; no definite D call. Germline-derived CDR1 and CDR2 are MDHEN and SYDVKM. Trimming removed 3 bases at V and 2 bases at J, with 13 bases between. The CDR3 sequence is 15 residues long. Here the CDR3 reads CASSFEGPGNTEAFF. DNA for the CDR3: TGTGCCAGCAGTTTCGAAGGACCTGGCAACACTGAAGCTTTCTTT.

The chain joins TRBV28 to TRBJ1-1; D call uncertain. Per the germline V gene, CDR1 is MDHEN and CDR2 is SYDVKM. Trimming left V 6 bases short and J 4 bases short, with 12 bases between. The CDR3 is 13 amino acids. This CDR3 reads CASSLAWATEAFF. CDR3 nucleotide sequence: TGTGCCAGCAGCCTCGCATGGGCCACTGAAGCTTTCTTT.

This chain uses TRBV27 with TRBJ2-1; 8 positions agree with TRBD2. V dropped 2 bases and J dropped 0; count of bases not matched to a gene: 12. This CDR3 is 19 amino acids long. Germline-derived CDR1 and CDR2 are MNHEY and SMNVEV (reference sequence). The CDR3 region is CASSLGGGPEMSSYNEQFF. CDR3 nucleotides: TGTGCCAGCAGTTTAGGCGGGGGGCCAGAAATGAGCTCCTACAATGAGCAGTTCTTC.

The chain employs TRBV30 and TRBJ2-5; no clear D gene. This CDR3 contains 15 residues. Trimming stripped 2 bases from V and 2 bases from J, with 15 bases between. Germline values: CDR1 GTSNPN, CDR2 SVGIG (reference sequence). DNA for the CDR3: TGTGCCTGGAGTCTAGGTCTACCGATACAAGAGACCCAGTACTTC. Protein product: CAWSLGLPIQETQYF.

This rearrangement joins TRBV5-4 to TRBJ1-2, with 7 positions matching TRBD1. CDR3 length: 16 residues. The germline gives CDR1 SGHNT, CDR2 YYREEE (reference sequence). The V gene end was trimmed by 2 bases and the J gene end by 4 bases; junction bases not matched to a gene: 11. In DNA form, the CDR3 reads TGTGCCAGCAGCTTAACGGCCGGGCACAGGGGCTATGGCTACACCTTC. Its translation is CASSLTAGHRGYGYTF.

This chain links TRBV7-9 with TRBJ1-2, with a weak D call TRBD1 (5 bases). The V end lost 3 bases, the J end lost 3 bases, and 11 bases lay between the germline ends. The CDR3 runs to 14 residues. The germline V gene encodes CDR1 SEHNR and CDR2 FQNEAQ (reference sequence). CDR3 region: CASSFVDSYYGYTF. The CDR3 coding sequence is TGTGCCAGCAGCTTTGTTGACAGTTACTATGGCTACACCTTC.

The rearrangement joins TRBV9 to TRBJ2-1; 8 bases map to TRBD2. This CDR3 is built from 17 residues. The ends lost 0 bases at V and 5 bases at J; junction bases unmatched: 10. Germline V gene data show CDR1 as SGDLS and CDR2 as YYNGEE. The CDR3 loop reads CASSVESWTSTHNEQFF. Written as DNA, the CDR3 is TGTGCCAGCAGCGTAGAGTCCTGGACTAGCACCCACAATGAGCAGTTCTTC.

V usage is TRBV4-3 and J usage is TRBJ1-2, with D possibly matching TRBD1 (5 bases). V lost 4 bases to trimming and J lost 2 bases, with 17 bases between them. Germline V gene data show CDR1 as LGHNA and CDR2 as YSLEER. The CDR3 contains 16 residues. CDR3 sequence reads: CASSLHFGEGNYGYTF. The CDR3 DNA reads TGCGCCAGCAGCCTCCATTTTGGGGAGGGGAACTATGGCTACACCTTC.

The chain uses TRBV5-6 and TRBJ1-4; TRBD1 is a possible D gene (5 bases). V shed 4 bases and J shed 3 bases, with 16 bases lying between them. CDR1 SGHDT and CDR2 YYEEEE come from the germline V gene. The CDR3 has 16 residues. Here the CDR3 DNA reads TGTGCCAGCAGCCCCCTAGCGGGGGGAGCTAATGAAAAACTGTTTTTT. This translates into CASSPLAGGANEKLFF.

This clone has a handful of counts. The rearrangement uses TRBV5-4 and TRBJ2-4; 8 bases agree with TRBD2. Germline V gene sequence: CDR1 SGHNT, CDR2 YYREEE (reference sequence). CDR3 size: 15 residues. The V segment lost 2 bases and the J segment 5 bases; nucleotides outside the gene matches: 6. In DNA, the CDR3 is TGTGCCAGCAGCTTAGGCGGGGGGTGGGAAAACATTCAGTACTTC. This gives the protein CASSLGGGWENIQYF.

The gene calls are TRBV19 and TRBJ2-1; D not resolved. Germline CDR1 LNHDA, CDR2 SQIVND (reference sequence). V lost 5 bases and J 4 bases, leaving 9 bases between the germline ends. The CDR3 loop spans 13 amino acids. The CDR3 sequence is CASSFTLYNEQFF. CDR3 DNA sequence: TGTGCCAGTAGTTTCACATTATACAATGAGCAGTTCTTC.

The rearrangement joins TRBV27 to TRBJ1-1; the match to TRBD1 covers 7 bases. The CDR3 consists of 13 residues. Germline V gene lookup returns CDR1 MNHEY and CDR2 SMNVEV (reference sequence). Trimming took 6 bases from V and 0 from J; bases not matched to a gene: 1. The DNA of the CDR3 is TGTGCCAGCAGGACAGGGCTGAACACTGAAGCTTTCTTT. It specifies CASRTGLNTEAFF.

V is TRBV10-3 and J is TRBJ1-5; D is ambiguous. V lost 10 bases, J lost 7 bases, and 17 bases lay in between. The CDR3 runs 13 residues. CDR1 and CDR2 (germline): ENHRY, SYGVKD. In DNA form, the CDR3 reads TGTGCCACCGCTCCGGGGTCCCCCCAGCCCCAGCATTTT. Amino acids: CATAPGSPQPQHF.

The CDR3 DNA reads as TGTGCCAGCAACCTCCAGGGGGTGGATTTCGAAAAACTGTTTTTT. It translates to CASNLQGVDFEKLFF. The chain couples TRBV7-2 to TRBJ1-4, with TRBD1 matching over 7 bases. The V segment lost 7 bases and the J segment 8 bases; nucleotides outside the gene matches: 13. Per the germline V gene, CDR1 is SGHTA and CDR2 is FQGNSA. The CDR3 loop spans 15 amino acids.

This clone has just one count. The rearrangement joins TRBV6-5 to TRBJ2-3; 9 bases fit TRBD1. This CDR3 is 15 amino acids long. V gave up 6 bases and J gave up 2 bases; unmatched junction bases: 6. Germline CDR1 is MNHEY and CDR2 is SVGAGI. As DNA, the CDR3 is TGTGCCAGCAGACCGGGACAGGGTATCACAGATACGCAGTATTTT. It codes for CASRPGQGITDTQYF.

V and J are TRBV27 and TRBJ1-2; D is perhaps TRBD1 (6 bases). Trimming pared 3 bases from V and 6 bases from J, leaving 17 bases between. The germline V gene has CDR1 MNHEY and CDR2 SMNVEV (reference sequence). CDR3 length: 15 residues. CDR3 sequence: CASSLGSWGAHGYTF. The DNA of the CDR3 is TGTGCCAGCAGTTTGGGCTCATGGGGGGCGCATGGCTACACCTTC.

CDR3 nucleotides: TGTGCCATGGGTTTTTTTCAGGGGAACGGGGAGCTGTTTTTT. Its protein is CAMGFFQGNGELFF. The chain employs TRBV7-9 and TRBJ2-2, with a tentative D call TRBD1 (6 bases). The V gene's germline CDR1 is SEHNR and CDR2 FQNEAQ (reference sequence). CDR3 length: 14 residues. Trimming shortened V by 10 bases and J by 7 bases, and 19 bases separated the two germline ends.

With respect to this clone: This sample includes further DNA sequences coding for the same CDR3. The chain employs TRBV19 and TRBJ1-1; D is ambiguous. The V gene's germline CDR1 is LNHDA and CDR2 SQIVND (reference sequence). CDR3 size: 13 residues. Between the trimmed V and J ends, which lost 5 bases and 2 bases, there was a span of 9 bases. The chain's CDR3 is CASSWGKNTEAFF. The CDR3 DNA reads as TGTGCCAGTAGTTGGGGAAAAAACACTGAAGCTTTCTTT.

Here the CDR3 reads CASSARTGDPYGYTF. The CDR3 DNA reads TGTGCCAGCAGCGCCCGGACAGGGGACCCCTATGGCTACACCTTC. The chain recombines TRBV9 with TRBJ1-2; 9 bases are shared with TRBD1. There are 15 residues in the CDR3. Looked up from germline, CDR1 is SGDLS and CDR2 is YYNGEE. The J segment lost 4 bases and the V segment lost 3 bases, leaving 7 bases of the junction unmatched. Full variable domain (remainder filled in from reference TRBV9 and TRBJ1-2): DSGVTQTPKHLITATGQRVTLRCSPRSGDLSVYWYQQSLDQGLQFLIQYYNGEERAKGNILERFSAQQFPDLHSELNLSSLELGDSALYFCASSARTGDPYGYTFGSGTRLTVV.

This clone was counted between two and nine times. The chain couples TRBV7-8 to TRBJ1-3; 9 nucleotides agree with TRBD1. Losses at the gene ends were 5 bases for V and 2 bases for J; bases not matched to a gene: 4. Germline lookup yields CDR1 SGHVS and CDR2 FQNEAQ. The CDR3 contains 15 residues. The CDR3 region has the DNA TGTGCCAGCAGCCGGACAGGGGACCCTGGAAACACCATATATTTT. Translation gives CASSRTGDPGNTIYF.

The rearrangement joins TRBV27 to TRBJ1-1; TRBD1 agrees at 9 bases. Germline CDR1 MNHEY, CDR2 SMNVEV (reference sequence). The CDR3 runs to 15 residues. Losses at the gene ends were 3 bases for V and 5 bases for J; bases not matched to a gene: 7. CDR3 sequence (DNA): TGTGCCAGCAGTTTCTCGTACAGGGGGCATACTGAAGCTTTCTTT. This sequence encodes CASSFSYRGHTEAFF.

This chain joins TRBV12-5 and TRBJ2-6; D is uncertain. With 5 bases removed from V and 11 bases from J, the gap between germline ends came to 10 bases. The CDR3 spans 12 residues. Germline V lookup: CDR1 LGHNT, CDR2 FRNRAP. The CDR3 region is CASGPYLDVLTF. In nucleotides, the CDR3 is TGTGCTAGTGGTCCGTATTTGGACGTCCTGACTTTC.